This TCR beta chain derives from a study of shared clonotypes between healthy human individuals. Naive CD8 cells lacked CD45RO, underwent positive selection for CCR7 and left out terminally differentiated effector memory CD45RA+ cells. Study-wide findings and caveats: Several donors showed sharing of approximately 5% of naive CD4 clonotypes.

Remarks on this clone: Its specificity is not known.

Germline values: CDR1 LNHDA, CDR2 SQIVND (reference sequence). The CDR3 covers 14 residues. V shed 2 bases and J shed 4 bases, with 8 bases lying between them. Method: immunoSEQ multiplex PCR; TCRdb's copy keeps in-frame clones and lacks some. Among 2 million or so clones, 85% to 95% were seen once, and the ten largest hold more than 0.95%. The receptor's source is a man aged 18-30 years in good health. Sequenced input: naive CD8+ T cells sorted from blood. V and J are TRBV19 and TRBJ1-4; TRBD1 is a possible D gene (5 bases). The CDR3 DNA reads TGTGCCAGTAGTATACAGGGCCTTAATGAAAAACTGTTTTTT. It translates to CASSIQGLNEKLFF.